This T cell receptor beta chain was sequenced during a study of esophageal squamous cell carcinoma under preoperative chemotherapy. Study-wide findings and caveats: After treatment, tumor-infiltrating lymphocytes apparently came partly from blood T cells. Clonal contraction, more than amplification, hit abundant clones after paclitaxel-nedaplatin. Peripheral T cells showed a significant TCR diversity increase after chemotherapy, unlike tumor-infiltrating lymphocytes.

TCRdb passed the PCR reads through MiXCR, listing each CDR3 protein once. The sample holds about 16,000 distinct CDR3 sequences; 48% are singletons and the top ten take over 25%. This clonotype has a count of ten or more. The target antigen is unknown. The time point denotes: before preoperative PTX-NDP chemotherapy. Preoperative chemotherapy with paclitaxel-nedaplatin was given to patients before surgery. The germline CDR1 and CDR2 sequences are MNHEY and SVGEGT. The V gene end was trimmed by 5 bases and the J gene end by 8 bases; junction bases not matched to a gene: 3. The CDR3 length is 12 residues.

The sample was acquired from a patient given preoperative chemotherapy. This chain connects TRBV6-2 or TRBV6-3 to TRBJ2-1; 7 bases match TRBD1. The source of this sequence is a human donor with esophageal squamous cell carcinoma. The donor label of this sample is uncertain. DNA for the CDR3: TGTGCCAGCAGTGCACAGGGGTATGAGCAGTTCTTC. It translates to CASSAQGYEQFF.